A selection of T cell receptor beta chains follows, all from one sample in a study of identical twins. One entry per CDR3 protein results from TCRdb running MiXCR on the 5' RACE reads. The table includes around 1.7 million distinct CDR3 sequences, less than 35% detected once. Specimen: cord blood. The origin of the receptors is a newborn girl in good health. Each CDR3 is given with its conserved first and last residue. Each record gives: clone size, J gene, V gene, D gene, CDR3 DNA, CDR3 protein. The D gene is left open where the match is weak. Size values are once, few and many counts, or a class for expanded clones, and some rows have none.

-,TRBJ2-3,TRBV25-1,TRBD1,TGTGCCAGCACCACTAGACAGGGGCGGGCGGATACGCAGTATTTT,CASTTRQGRADTQYF
-,TRBJ2-1,TRBV27,-,TGTGCCAGCAGTTTACGGGGAAGCTCCTACACTGAGCAGTTCTTC,CASSLRGSSYTEQFF
-,TRBJ2-7,TRBV12-3/TRBV12-4,TRBD1,TGTGCCAGCAGTAGCGACAGGGGGCTAGAGCAGTACTTC,CASSSDRGLEQYF
-,TRBJ2-1,TRBV20-1,-,TGCAGTGCTAGAAACCCTACTAGTGGGAATGAGCAGTTCTTC,CSARNPTSGNEQFF
-,TRBJ2-3,TRBV29-1,TRBD1,TGCAGCGTCGGATACAGGGGAGCCGATACGCAGTATTTT,CSVGYRGADTQYF
-,TRBJ2-7,TRBV11-3,-,TGTGCCAGCGGGTGGGGGAGGAATGAGCAGTACTTC,CASGWGRNEQYF
-,TRBJ2-1,TRBV20-1,-,TGCAGTGGTCGCGACAATGAGCAGTTCTTC,CSGRDNEQFF
few,TRBJ1-2,TRBV9,-,TGTGCCAGCAGCGCTCAAGGTGGGGGTTGGCCCGGGTACACCTTC,CASSAQGGGWPGYTF
few,TRBJ1-2,TRBV6-6,-,TGTGCCAGCAGTTACTCGAGGAGGGGCAGTTCCTACGGCTACACCTTC,CASSYSRRGSSYGYTF
-,TRBJ2-3,TRBV2,-,TGTGCCAGCTGTTTACAGGGTTCAGCCACAGATACGCAGTATTTT,CASCLQGSATDTQYF
few,TRBJ1-1,TRBV3-1,-,TGTGCCAGCAGCCCCCGTAAGTACACTGAAGCTTTCTTT,CASSPRKYTEAFF
-,TRBJ1-2,TRBV28,-,TGTGCCAGCAGTTTTCTAGGTTCTCACTATTGCTACACCTTC,CASSFLGSHYCYTF
many,TRBJ2-1,TRBV27,-,TGTGCCAGCAGTTTGTCTCGGTCCCCCAATGAGCAGTTCTTC,CASSLSRSPNEQFF
many,TRBJ2-4,TRBV28,TRBD2,TGTGCCAGCAGTTTAGCGGGAGAAAACATTCAGTACTTC,CASSLAGENIQYF
few,TRBJ1-2,TRBV12-3/TRBV12-4,-,TGTGCCAGCAGTTTGCCAGGGCCTTCTAACTATGGCTACACCTTC,CASSLPGPSNYGYTF
-,TRBJ1-4,TRBV4-2,-,TGTGCCAGCAGCCGTAAGGGGTCGCAGGGCGAAAAACTGTCTTTT,CASSRKGSQGEKLSF
-,TRBJ2-1,TRBV5-1,-,TGCGCCAGCAGCTTGGGTGTCGCCAGGGGGGGTAATGAGCAGTTCTTC,CASSLGVARGGNEQFF
-,TRBJ2-3,TRBV10-3,TRBD2,TGTGCCATCAGTGAGTCCCTAGTGGGAGGGCCCTTGAGCACAGATACGCAGTATTTT,CAISESLVGGPLSTDTQYF
-,TRBJ1-3,TRBV21-1,-,TGTGCCAGCAGCAACGAAGGGGTCGGTGGAAACACCATATATTTT,CASSNEGVGGNTIYF
few,TRBJ2-7,TRBV7-2,TRBD2,TGTGCCAGCAGCTTAGGTTTATGGCGGGGGTCCTCCTACGAGCAGTACTTC,CASSLGLWRGSSYEQYF
-,TRBJ2-3,TRBV18,-,TGTGCCAGCTCAACGGGACCTCTTGTAGATACGCAGTATTTT,CASSTGPLVDTQYF
-,TRBJ2-5,TRBV25-1,-,TGTGCCAGCATCGGGGCACTCCAAGAGACCCAGTACTTC,CASIGALQETQYF
-,TRBJ2-1,TRBV12-3/TRBV12-4,-,TGTGCCAGCAGTGTAGCGGACGACTACAATGAGCAGTTCTTC,CASSVADDYNEQFF
-,TRBJ1-4,TRBV12-3/TRBV12-4,TRBD1,TGTGCCAGCAGTTTAGTCGGGACAGGGTATGAAAAACTGTTTTTT,CASSLVGTGYEKLFF
few,TRBJ1-5,TRBV6-5,TRBD1,TGTGCCAGCAGTTACGCCGGGACAGGGAATCAGCCCCAGCATTTT,CASSYAGTGNQPQHF
-,TRBJ1-1,TRBV6-1,-,TGTGCCAGCAGTGAAATCACAGGAGGGAAAGCTTTCTTT,CASSEITGGKAFF
-,TRBJ1-1,TRBV5-6,-,TGTGCCAGCAGCCGTCGGCAGGTTGAAGCTTTCTTT,CASSRRQVEAFF
-,TRBJ2-3,TRBV7-2,-,TGTGCCAGCAGCTTAAGGGGTATCGAGTATTTT,CASSLRGIEYF
many,TRBJ2-7,TRBV28,-,TGTGCCAGCAGTCAAACGGACAGACCCTACGAGCAGTACTTC,CASSQTDRPYEQYF
few,TRBJ2-7,TRBV15,-,TGTGCCACCAGCAGAGATTCCAGTAGGCCCTACGAGCAGTACTTC,CATSRDSSRPYEQYF
-,TRBJ2-7,TRBV3-1,-,TGTGCCAGCAGCCGAGTCTCGACTACCTACTCCTACGAGCAGTACTTC,CASSRVSTTYSYEQYF
-,TRBJ2-7,TRBV7-9,-,TGTGCCAGCAGCTTAGACAGGGACGAGGCCCAGTACTTC,CASSLDRDEAQYF
-,TRBJ1-2,TRBV27,-,TGTGCCAGCAGGTGGGGGAAGGACTATGGCTACACCTTC,CASRWGKDYGYTF
few,TRBJ2-7,TRBV27,-,TGTGCCAGCAGTTTATTCGGTCGGGCAGGCTACGAGCAGTACTTC,CASSLFGRAGYEQYF
few,TRBJ2-3,TRBV5-1,-,TGCGCCAGCAGCCTGGACTTGCCTAGCACAGATACGCAGTATTTT,CASSLDLPSTDTQYF
-,TRBJ1-6,TRBV7-2,-,TGTGCCAGCAGAGAGACAGAAAAATATAATTCACCCCTCCACTTT,CASRETEKYNSPLHF
-,TRBJ2-2,TRBV10-3,TRBD2,TGTGCCAGCGAAAGTGGGACTAGGGGCACCGGGGAGCTGTTTTTT,CASESGTRGTGELFF
-,TRBJ1-5,TRBV10-1,-,TGCGCCAGCCACACGCCAGGGCGTAGGCAGCCCCAGCATTTT,CASHTPGRRQPQHF
-,TRBJ2-5,TRBV4-1,-,TGCGCCAGCAGCCAGTACAGGGACGGGGCCACAGAGACCCAGTACTTC,CASSQYRDGATETQYF
-,TRBJ2-3,TRBV6-6,TRBD2,TGTGCCAGCAGTTACTCGCTAGCGGGAGGGCCACATACGCAGTATTTT,CASSYSLAGGPHTQYF
-,TRBJ1-6,TRBV20-1,TRBD1,TGCAGTGCTAGAGAGTGGGACAGGGGTTTTAATTCACCCCTCCACTTT,CSAREWDRGFNSPLHF
-,TRBJ1-2,TRBV12-3/TRBV12-4,TRBD1,TGTGCCAGCAGTTACAGGGGGCAGTTTGGCCGCACCTTC,CASSYRGQFGRTF
many,TRBJ2-7,TRBV20-1,-,TGCAGTGCTAGAGACTCGACTAGACCCTACGAGCAGTACTTC,CSARDSTRPYEQYF
once,TRBJ2-1,TRBV5-6,-,TGTGCCAGCAGCTCAAAAGCCTATGAGCAGTTATTC,CASSSKAYEQLF
few,TRBJ1-5,TRBV10-3,-,TGTGCCGCCGGCCGTTCTAGCAATCAGCCCCAGCATTTT,CAAGRSSNQPQHF
many,TRBJ2-4,TRBV5-1,-,TGCGCCAGCAGCTTGTCACCTGCTCAAAACATTCAGTACTTC,CASSLSPAQNIQYF
few,TRBJ2-5,TRBV7-2,-,TGTGCCAGCAGGCCCAGGGACCCACAAGAGACCCAGTACTTC,CASRPRDPQETQYF
-,TRBJ2-7,TRBV5-5,TRBD1,TGTGCCAGCAGCCCGGAAGGGGGCTCCTACAATGAGCAGTACTTC,CASSPEGGSYNEQYF
few,TRBJ2-3,TRBV3-1,-,TGTGCCAGCAGCCAAGATCTAGGGGGGCCCCGCACAGATACGCAGTATTTT,CASSQDLGGPRTDTQYF